The rows below give T cell receptor beta chains drawn from one sample of a study of blood T cell repertoires in COVID-19. The table came from immunoSEQ multiplex PCR; TCRdb's copy has only in-frame clones and leaves some out. The sample lists about 190,000 clones, 80% to 90% seen once, with 0.95% to 1.3% in the top ten. The source material was peripheral blood. All receptors come from a man aged 30-40 years with acute or convalescent COVID-19. CDR3s include the opening cysteine and the closing phenylalanine or tryptophan. Each record gives: V gene, clone size, D gene, J gene, CDR3 protein, CDR3 DNA. D genes are given only for firm matches. Clone size is stated in some rows and not others, as once, few, many or a class when expanded.

v_call: TRBV2
clone_size: NA
d_call: NA
j_call: TRBJ1-3
cdr3_aa: CASSRSGNTIYF
cdr3_nt: TGTGCCAGCAGCCGCTCTGGAAACACCATATATTTT

v_call: TRBV30
clone_size: NA
d_call: NA
j_call: TRBJ1-5
cdr3_aa: CAWSSGLFAQPQHF
cdr3_nt: TGTGCCTGGAGTAGTGGACTCTTCGCTCAGCCCCAGCATTTT

v_call: TRBV4-1
clone_size: NA
d_call: NA
j_call: TRBJ1-5
cdr3_aa: CASSQGTVSNQPQHF
cdr3_nt: TGCGCCAGCAGCCAAGGTACGGTAAGCAATCAGCCCCAGCATTTT

v_call: TRBV10-2
clone_size: NA
d_call: NA
j_call: TRBJ1-5
cdr3_aa: CATRTGYSNQPQHF
cdr3_nt: TGCGCCACCCGAACAGGGTACAGCAATCAGCCCCAGCATTTT

v_call: TRBV29-1
clone_size: NA
d_call: TRBD1
j_call: TRBJ1-1
cdr3_aa: CSVRDRGRNTEAFF
cdr3_nt: TGCAGCGTTCGGGACAGGGGAAGGAACACTGAAGCTTTCTTT

v_call: TRBV15
clone_size: NA
d_call: TRBD1
j_call: TRBJ1-2
cdr3_aa: CATSRDGTGTNYGYTF
cdr3_nt: TGTGCCACCAGCAGAGATGGGACAGGGACTAACTATGGCTACACCTTC

v_call: TRBV23-1
clone_size: NA
d_call: TRBD1
j_call: TRBJ2-3
cdr3_aa: CASCEQGNKDTQYF
cdr3_nt: TGCGCCAGCTGCGAACAGGGGAATAAAGATACGCAGTATTTT

v_call: TRBV30
clone_size: NA
d_call: NA
j_call: TRBJ1-2
cdr3_aa: CAWSNGVGVYGYTF
cdr3_nt: TGTGCCTGGAGCAACGGGGTAGGTGTCTATGGCTACACCTTC

v_call: TRBV9
clone_size: once
d_call: TRBD1
j_call: TRBJ2-1
cdr3_aa: CASSARQGATNEQFF
cdr3_nt: TGTGCCAGCAGCGCGCGACAGGGGGCCACCAATGAGCAGTTCTTC

v_call: TRBV19
clone_size: NA
d_call: TRBD1
j_call: TRBJ1-5
cdr3_aa: CASSMETGYNQPQHF
cdr3_nt: TGTGCCAGTAGTATGGAGACAGGGTACAATCAGCCCCAGCATTTT

v_call: TRBV19
clone_size: NA
d_call: NA
j_call: TRBJ1-5
cdr3_aa: CASRDIDSNQPQHF
cdr3_nt: TGTGCCAGCCGGGACATTGATAGCAATCAGCCCCAGCATTTT

v_call: TRBV12-3/TRBV12-4
clone_size: NA
d_call: NA
j_call: TRBJ1-1
cdr3_aa: CASSAGVVAEAFF
cdr3_nt: TGTGCCAGCTCCGCCGGGGTTGTGGCTGAAGCTTTCTTT

v_call: TRBV4-1
clone_size: few
d_call: NA
j_call: TRBJ1-6
cdr3_aa: CASSSGQTVNSPLHF
cdr3_nt: TGCGCCAGCAGCTCAGGACAGACAGTGAATTCACCCCTCCACTTT

v_call: TRBV6-5
clone_size: NA
d_call: TRBD1
j_call: TRBJ1-2
cdr3_aa: CASFGDSYGYTF
cdr3_nt: TGTGCCAGCTTCGGGGACAGCTATGGCTACACCTTC

v_call: TRBV3-1/TRBV3-2
clone_size: NA
d_call: TRBD2
j_call: TRBJ2-3
cdr3_aa: CASSQTSGRADTQYF
cdr3_nt: TGTGCCAGCAGCCAAACTAGCGGGAGGGCAGATACGCAGTATTTT

v_call: TRBV3-1/TRBV3-2
clone_size: NA
d_call: NA
j_call: TRBJ1-2
cdr3_aa: CASSQEVRTINGYTF
cdr3_nt: TGTGCCAGCAGCCAAGAGGTGAGAACTATCAATGGCTACACCTTC

v_call: TRBV30
clone_size: few
d_call: NA
j_call: TRBJ1-1
cdr3_aa: CAWTSPRVVRNTEAFF
cdr3_nt: TGTGCCTGGACCTCCCCCCGGGTCGTCCGAAACACTGAAGCTTTCTTT

v_call: TRBV7-8
clone_size: NA
d_call: NA
j_call: TRBJ1-2
cdr3_aa: CASSLSFQIANYGYTF
cdr3_nt: TGTGCCAGCAGCTTAAGTTTTCAAATAGCTAACTATGGCTACACCTTC

v_call: TRBV7-2
clone_size: NA
d_call: TRBD1
j_call: TRBJ1-6
cdr3_aa: CASRPGTEAGFSPLHF
cdr3_nt: TGTGCCAGCAGACCCGGGACAGAGGCGGGATTTTCACCCCTCCACTTT

v_call: TRBV7-9
clone_size: NA
d_call: TRBD2
j_call: TRBJ2-3
cdr3_aa: CASSLYPGLAGTQYF
cdr3_nt: TGTGCCAGCAGCTTGTATCCGGGACTAGCGGGAACGCAGTATTTT

v_call: TRBV5-1
clone_size: NA
d_call: NA
j_call: TRBJ1-2
cdr3_aa: CASSPSGANYGYTF
cdr3_nt: TGCGCCAGCAGTCCCTCCGGGGCTAACTATGGCTACACCTTC

v_call: TRBV5-1
clone_size: NA
d_call: NA
j_call: TRBJ1-2
cdr3_aa: CASSLAVGAYFYGYTF
cdr3_nt: TGCGCCAGCAGCTTGGCCGTGGGGGCTTACTTCTATGGCTACACCTTC

v_call: TRBV6-1
clone_size: NA
d_call: NA
j_call: TRBJ1-2
cdr3_aa: CASSDRQGNYGYTF
cdr3_nt: TGTGCCAGCAGTGACCGGCAGGGCAACTATGGCTACACCTTC

v_call: TRBV7-9
clone_size: few
d_call: TRBD1
j_call: TRBJ1-5
cdr3_aa: CASSLGQFNQPQHF
cdr3_nt: TGTGCCAGCAGCTTGGGACAGTTCAATCAGCCCCAGCATTTT

v_call: TRBV15
clone_size: NA
d_call: TRBD1
j_call: TRBJ1-3
cdr3_aa: CATSRRQGPGNTIYF
cdr3_nt: TGTGCCACCAGCAGGAGACAGGGCCCGGGGAACACCATATATTTT

v_call: TRBV6-1
clone_size: NA
d_call: TRBD2
j_call: TRBJ2-3
cdr3_aa: CASSERGGSSDTQYF
cdr3_nt: TGTGCCAGCAGTGAGCGGGGGGGCTCGTCAGATACGCAGTATTTT

v_call: TRBV24-1
clone_size: NA
d_call: NA
j_call: TRBJ2-1
cdr3_aa: CATSGAGYNEQFF
cdr3_nt: TGTGCCACCAGTGGGGCCGGATACAATGAGCAGTTCTTC

v_call: TRBV7-9
clone_size: NA
d_call: NA
j_call: TRBJ2-1
cdr3_aa: CASSGLSSYNEQFF
cdr3_nt: TGTGCCAGCAGTGGTCTGAGCTCCTACAATGAGCAGTTCTTC

v_call: TRBV3-1/TRBV3-2
clone_size: few
d_call: NA
j_call: TRBJ1-6
cdr3_aa: CASNSPGHSRSPLHF
cdr3_nt: TGTGCCAGCAACTCGCCGGGACATTCGCGATCACCCCTCCACTTT

v_call: TRBV19
clone_size: once
d_call: NA
j_call: TRBJ1-2
cdr3_aa: CASTPLRQAPNYGYTF
cdr3_nt: TGTGCCAGTACCCCCCTCCGGCAGGCCCCAAACTATGGCTACACCTTC

v_call: TRBV9
clone_size: NA
d_call: NA
j_call: TRBJ2-3
cdr3_aa: CASSVAAGPDTQYF
cdr3_nt: TGTGCCAGCAGCGTAGCTGCGGGTCCTGATACGCAGTATTTT

v_call: TRBV18
clone_size: NA
d_call: TRBD1
j_call: TRBJ1-5
cdr3_aa: CASSPNDRGHHQPQHF
cdr3_nt: TGTGCCAGCTCACCAAACGACAGGGGGCACCATCAGCCCCAGCATTTT

v_call: TRBV11-2
clone_size: once
d_call: NA
j_call: TRBJ2-7
cdr3_aa: CASSHRSEQYF
cdr3_nt: TGTGCCAGCAGCCACCGGTCAGAGCAGTACTTC

v_call: TRBV11-3
clone_size: NA
d_call: NA
j_call: TRBJ2-5
cdr3_aa: CASSLGVVGAGETQYF
cdr3_nt: TGTGCCAGCAGCTTAGGGGTCGTGGGAGCCGGGGAGACCCAGTACTTC

v_call: TRBV12-5
clone_size: NA
d_call: TRBD1
j_call: TRBJ2-4
cdr3_aa: CASGGQGPPWDKNIQYF
cdr3_nt: TGTGCTAGTGGGGGACAGGGGCCACCCTGGGACAAAAACATTCAGTACTTC

v_call: TRBV28
clone_size: NA
d_call: NA
j_call: TRBJ1-2
cdr3_aa: CASSFRTANHGYTF
cdr3_nt: TGTGCCAGCAGTTTCCGGACAGCGAATCATGGCTACACCTTC

v_call: TRBV30
clone_size: NA
d_call: TRBD2
j_call: TRBJ2-5
cdr3_aa: CAWSWGLAASLGETQYF
cdr3_nt: TGTGCCTGGAGTTGGGGACTAGCGGCCTCCTTAGGGGAGACCCAGTACTTC

v_call: TRBV19
clone_size: NA
d_call: NA
j_call: TRBJ1-6
cdr3_aa: CAGSEGDYNSPLHF
cdr3_nt: TGTGCCGGCTCCGAGGGAGACTATAATTCACCCCTCCACTTT

v_call: TRBV5-6
clone_size: NA
d_call: NA
j_call: TRBJ2-4
cdr3_aa: CASSLGTELGDF
cdr3_nt: TGTGCCAGCAGCTTGGGGACAGAGCTCGGGGACTTC

v_call: TRBV19
clone_size: NA
d_call: TRBD2
j_call: TRBJ2-2
cdr3_aa: CATRGLAGGPYTGELFF
cdr3_nt: TGTGCCACCCGAGGACTAGCGGGGGGACCGTACACCGGGGAGCTGTTTTTT